These T cell receptor beta chains were read from a single sample in a study of blood T cells in healthy people across ages. MiXCR was run by TCRdb on the 5' RACE reads, yielding one entry per CDR3 protein. The sample comprises fewer than 900,000 distinct CDR3 sequences, approximately 49% of which are singletons, and under 35% rests with the top ten. The specimen sequenced was blood. These receptors came from a woman aged 55-69 years in good health. CDR3s include the opening cysteine and the closing phenylalanine or tryptophan. D genes are given only for firm matches. Rows give clone size only sometimes, using once, few, many, or a class for an expanded clone.

>few|TRBV27|TRBJ2-4|TRBD1
TGTGCCAGCAGTCTACGGACAGGACTCAGCATTCAGTACTTC
CASSLRTGLSIQYF
>few|TRBV20-1|TRBJ2-1|-
TGCAGTGCTAGACCAGACAGCCTAGGGTCCAATGAGCAGTTCTTC
CSARPDSLGSNEQFF
>-|TRBV5-1|TRBJ1-2|-
TGCGACAGCAGCTCCCGGGCGGGGGGCGAGTCCCGAGGCTACACCTTC
CDSSSRAGGESRGYTF
>once|TRBV3-1|TRBJ2-3|-
TGTGCCAGCAGCCAAGGTTCGGGGTACACAGATACGCAGTATTTT
CASSQGSGYTDTQYF
>-|TRBV6-5|TRBJ2-1|-
TGTGCCAGCAGTAAAGACGGTGCCTACAATGAGCAGTTCTTC
CASSKDGAYNEQFF
>few|TRBV10-3|TRBJ2-7|-
TGTGCCATCAGTGCTGGTCGGGCCGGAGGGGTGCAGTACTTC
CAISAGRAGGVQYF
>-|TRBV9|TRBJ2-6|-
TGTGCCAGCAGCGGAACAGGTTCTGGGGCCAACGTCCTGACTTTC
CASSGTGSGANVLTF
>once|TRBV11-1|TRBJ2-6|-
TGTGCCAGCAGCTTAGCCTTCGCCGGGGCCAACGTCCTGACTTTC
CASSLAFAGANVLTF
>few|TRBV6-2/TRBV6-3|TRBJ2-7|TRBD1
TGTGCCAGCAGTTACCCCGACAGGGCCCACTACGAGCAGTACTTC
CASSYPDRAHYEQYF
>-|TRBV24-1|TRBJ2-5|TRBD1
TGTGCCACCAGTGACTTCAGGGACAGCCAAGAGACCCAGTACTTC
CATSDFRDSQETQYF
>-|TRBV7-9|TRBJ2-3|-
TGTGCCAGCTGGGGATGGGCGGGACGGAGCACAGATACGCAGTATTTT
CASWGWAGRSTDTQYF
>few|TRBV24-1|TRBJ2-1|TRBD1
TGTGCCACCAGTGATAGACAGGGCTCCTACAATGAGCAGTTCTTC
CATSDRQGSYNEQFF
>few|TRBV29-1|TRBJ1-1|-
TGCAGCGGGCGAATGAACAGGGTTAACACTGAAGCTTTCTTT
CSGRMNRVNTEAFF
>few|TRBV20-1|TRBJ2-3|TRBD2
TGCAGTGCCCTTACTAGCGGTGATACGCAGTATTTT
CSALTSGDTQYF
>-|TRBV24-1|TRBJ2-3|-
TGTGCCACCAGTGCCCCCCGGGATACGCAGTATTTT
CATSAPRDTQYF
>-|TRBV20-1|TRBJ2-7|TRBD1
TGCAGTGCTACCAGACAGGGAAGCTTAGGAGAGCAGTACTTC
CSATRQGSLGEQYF
>-|TRBV4-1|TRBJ2-3|TRBD2
TGCGCCAGCAGCCATGGACTAGCGGGAGCAATCTATACGCAGTATTTT
CASSHGLAGAIYTQYF
>-|TRBV20-1|TRBJ2-1|TRBD1
TGCAGTGCCTCCGGGACAGGGGGTTTCGATGAGCAGTTCTTC
CSASGTGGFDEQFF
>few|TRBV7-2|TRBJ2-3|-
TGTGCCAGCAGCTCCGGGGGAGTAGGAACAGATACGCAGTATTTT
CASSSGGVGTDTQYF
>many|TRBV20-1|TRBJ2-3|TRBD1
TGCAGTGCTAGGACAGGGGCAGATACGCAGTATTTT
CSARTGADTQYF
>-|TRBV5-6|TRBJ2-1|TRBD2
TGTGCCAGCAGCTTCCACCTAGCGGGAGCTGAGCAGTTCTTC
CASSFHLAGAEQFF
>-|TRBV7-9|TRBJ1-4|-
TGTGCCAGCATGGCAACTAATGAAAAACTGTTTTTT
CASMATNEKLFF
>many|TRBV19|TRBJ2-3|-
TGTGCCAGTAGTATGGCCGCAACTCCCCCGGATACGCAGTATTTT
CASSMAATPPDTQYF
>-|TRBV9|TRBJ2-5|-
TGTGCCAGCAGCGTCGGGACTTTTACGCACCAAGAGACCCAGTACTTC
CASSVGTFTHQETQYF
>-|TRBV20-1|TRBJ1-3|-
TGCAGTGCTAGCTTCGGGCTTGACTCTGGAAACACCATATATTTT
CSASFGLDSGNTIYF
>-|TRBV29-1|TRBJ2-1|-
TGCAGCGTTGGGACTCTCTACAATGAGCAGTTCTTC
CSVGTLYNEQFF
>many|TRBV6-2/TRBV6-3|TRBJ1-1|-
TGTGCCACGGGAGTCATGGGCCTTGGGTACACTGAAGCTTTCTTT
CATGVMGLGYTEAFF
>few|TRBV3-1|TRBJ2-7|-
TGTGCCAGCAGCCAAGGGCCTCTGGGGGGATACGAGCAGTACTTC
CASSQGPLGGYEQYF
>-|TRBV4-2|TRBJ1-4|TRBD1
TGTGCCAGCAGCCAACGAACAGGGGGCATACTGTTTTTT
CASSQRTGGILFF
>-|TRBV29-1|TRBJ1-1|TRBD1
TGCAGCGTCACCACCCGCGGGGACAGGAACACTGAAGCTTTCTTT
CSVTTRGDRNTEAFF
>few|TRBV7-6|TRBJ2-7|-
TGTGCCAGCAGCTACAGGACTGAAAACTACGAGCAGTACTTC
CASSYRTENYEQYF
>-|TRBV5-1|TRBJ2-7|TRBD2
TGCGCCAGCAGCTTGGGGTCCCTAGCGGGAGTGAACGAGCAGTACTTC
CASSLGSLAGVNEQYF
>-|TRBV20-1|TRBJ2-7|-
TGCAGTGCTAGAGAATCAGGATATTACGAGCAGTACTTC
CSARESGYYEQYF
>-|TRBV7-9|TRBJ1-5|-
TGTGCCAGCAGCCGACAACAGACCAGGGGAAAGGGTCAGCCCCAGCATTTT
CASSRQQTRGKGQPQHF
>-|TRBV5-4|TRBJ1-1|TRBD1
TGTGCCAGCAGTGGGGGGGCACAGGGGCAAAGAAACACTGAAGCTTTCTTT
CASSGGAQGQRNTEAFF
>-|TRBV29-1|TRBJ2-3|TRBD2
TGCAGCGTTGAACAGGCGGGAGGGCCAACAGATACGCAGTATTTT
CSVEQAGGPTDTQYF
>-|TRBV5-6|TRBJ2-5|TRBD1
TGTGCCAGCAGCTCAAGGACAGGGCAGCGGTACTTC
CASSSRTGQRYF
>-|TRBV20-1|TRBJ1-2|TRBD1
TGCAGTGCTAGTGGACAGGGACGCTATGGCTACACCTTC
CSASGQGRYGYTF